This T cell receptor beta chain derives from a study of T cell responses to AZD1222 COVID-19 vaccine. Assay: immunoSEQ multiplex PCR; the TCRdb copy retains only in-frame clones and omits some. The sample comprises some 97,000 clones, about 89% of which are singletons, and around 3.8% rests with the top ten. Germline CDR1 is MGHDK and CDR2 is SYGVNS. CDR3 length: 13 residues. V lost 4 bases, J lost 7 bases, and 4 bases stayed unmatched. Study-wide results and limits: Clonal diversity may have been underestimated, and the donors were mostly white British, with more females than males. Variant regions that are unmutated are reportedly the target of nearly half of spike-specific TCRs. Repertoires in all cases were sampled only once the peak T cell response had passed. Spike-specific TCR breadth and depth both grew after two AZD1222 doses.

Concerning this clone itself: The antigen remains unidentified.

The source material was peripheral blood, sampled on day 0 of MenACWY control vaccination. The chain recombines TRBV25-1 with TRBJ1-2; 9 nucleotides line up with TRBD1. The origin of this receptor is an adult in good health. Here the CDR3 DNA reads TGTGCCAGCAGTGGTACAGGGGGCATTGGCTACACCTTC. Protein product: CASSGTGGIGYTF.